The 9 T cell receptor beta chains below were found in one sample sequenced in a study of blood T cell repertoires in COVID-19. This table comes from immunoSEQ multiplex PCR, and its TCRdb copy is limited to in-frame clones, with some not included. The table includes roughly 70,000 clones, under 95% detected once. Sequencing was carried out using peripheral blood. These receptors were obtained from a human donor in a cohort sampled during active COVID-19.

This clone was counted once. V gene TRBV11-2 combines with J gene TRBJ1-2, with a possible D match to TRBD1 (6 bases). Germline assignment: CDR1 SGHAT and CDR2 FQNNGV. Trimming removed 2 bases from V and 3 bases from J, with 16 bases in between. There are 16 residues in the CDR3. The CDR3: CASSLSARDIHYGYTF. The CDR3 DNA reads TGTGCCAGCAGCTTATCCGCAAGGGACATACACTATGGCTACACCTTC.

As DNA, the CDR3 is TGTGCCAGCAGCTTGGGTGGGGCCGGCGATGGCTACACCTTC. Translated: CASSLGGAGDGYTF. The chain uses TRBV5-4 and TRBJ1-2, with a possible D match to TRBD1 (5 bases). Germline V CDR1 and CDR2: SGHNT, YYREEE (reference sequence). The CDR3 is made up of 14 amino acids. V dropped 0 bases and J dropped 6 bases, with 12 bases sitting between them. The full variable domain, in which reference TRBV5-4 and TRBJ1-2 provide the parts outside the CDR3, is ETGVTQSPTHLIKTRGQQVTLRCSSQSGHNTVSWYQQALGQGPQFIFQYYREEENGRGNFPPRFSGLQFPNYSSELNVNALELDDSALYLCASSLGGAGDGYTFGSGTRLTVV.

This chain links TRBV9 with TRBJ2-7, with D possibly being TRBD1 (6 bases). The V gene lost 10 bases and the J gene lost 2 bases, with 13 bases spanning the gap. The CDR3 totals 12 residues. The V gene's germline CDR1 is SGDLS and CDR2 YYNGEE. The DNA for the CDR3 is TGTGCCGTTACAGGGCGCGCCTACGAGCAGTACTTC. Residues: CAVTGRAYEQYF.

The CDR3 DNA sequence: TGCGCCAGCAGCCAAGATGCGGACAGGCGCAATCAGCCCCAGCATTTT. It is translated as CASSQDADRRNQPQHF. The chain has TRBV4-1 and TRBJ1-5; 7 bases are shared with TRBD1. The CDR3 is made up of 16 amino acids. Germline CDR1 reads MGHRA; CDR2 reads YSYEKL. The V segment lost 0 bases and the J segment 2 bases; nucleotides outside the gene matches: 4.

This CDR3 is CASSSISPTGPHYEQYF. The CDR3 nucleotides are TGTGCCAGCAGCTCCATCAGCCCCACAGGCCCCCACTACGAGCAGTACTTC. The chain recombines TRBV11-2 with TRBJ2-5, with D maybe TRBD1 (5 bases). Gene TRBJ2-7 matches the end of the DNA better, so the J call may be wrong. Germline CDR1 is SGHAT and CDR2 is FQNNGV. The CDR3 runs 17 residues.

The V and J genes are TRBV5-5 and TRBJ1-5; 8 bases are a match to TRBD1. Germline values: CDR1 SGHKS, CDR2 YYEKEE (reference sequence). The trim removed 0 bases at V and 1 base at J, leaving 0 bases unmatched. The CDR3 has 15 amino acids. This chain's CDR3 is CASSLGQGSNQPQHF. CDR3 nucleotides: TGTGCCAGCAGCTTGGGACAGGGGAGCAATCAGCCCCAGCATTTT.

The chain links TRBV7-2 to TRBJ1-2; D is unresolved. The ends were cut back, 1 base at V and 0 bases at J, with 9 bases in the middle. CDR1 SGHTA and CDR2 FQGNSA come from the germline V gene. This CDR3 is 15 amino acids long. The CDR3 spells CASSLDFASNYGYTF. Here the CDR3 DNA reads TGTGCCAGCAGCTTAGATTTCGCGTCTAACTATGGCTACACCTTC.

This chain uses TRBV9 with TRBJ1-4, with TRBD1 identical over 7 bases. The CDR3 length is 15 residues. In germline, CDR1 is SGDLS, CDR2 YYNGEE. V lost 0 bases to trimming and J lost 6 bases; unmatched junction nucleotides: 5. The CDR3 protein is CASSVDGTADEKLFF. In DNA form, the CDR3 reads TGTGCCAGCAGCGTAGATGGGACAGCAGATGAAAAACTGTTTTTT.

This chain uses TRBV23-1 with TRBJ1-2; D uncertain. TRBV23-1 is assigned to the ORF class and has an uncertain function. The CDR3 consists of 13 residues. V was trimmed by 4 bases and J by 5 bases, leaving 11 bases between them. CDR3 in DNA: TGCGCCAGCAGTCTTCGGGTCCTGTATGGCTACACCTTC. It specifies CASSLRVLYGYTF.